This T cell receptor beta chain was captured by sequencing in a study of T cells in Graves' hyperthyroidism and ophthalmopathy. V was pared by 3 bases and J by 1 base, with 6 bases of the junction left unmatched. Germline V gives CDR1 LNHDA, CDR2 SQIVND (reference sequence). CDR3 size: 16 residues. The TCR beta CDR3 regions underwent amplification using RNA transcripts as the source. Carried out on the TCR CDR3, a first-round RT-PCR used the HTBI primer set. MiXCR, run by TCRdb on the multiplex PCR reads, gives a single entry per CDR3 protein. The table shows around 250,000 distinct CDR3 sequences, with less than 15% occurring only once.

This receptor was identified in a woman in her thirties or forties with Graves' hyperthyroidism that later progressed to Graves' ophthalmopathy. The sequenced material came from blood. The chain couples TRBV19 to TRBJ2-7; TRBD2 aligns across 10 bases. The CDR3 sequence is CASSIVLAGESYEQYF. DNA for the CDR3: TGTGCCAGTAGTATTGTTCTAGCGGGAGAATCCTACGAGCAGTACTTC. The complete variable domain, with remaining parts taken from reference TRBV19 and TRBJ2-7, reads DGGITQSPKYLFRKEGQNVTLSCEQNLNHDAMYWYRQDPGQGLRLIYYSQIVNDFQKGDIAEGYSVSREKKESFPLTVTSAQKNPTAFYLCASSIVLAGESYEQYFGPGTRLTVT.